This TCR beta chain was recorded in a study of neurological immune-mediated disorders. Study-wide results and limits: None of the features examined (clinical or MRI) was associated with the multiple sclerosis repertoire cluster.

MiXCR, run by TCRdb on the 5' RACE reads, gives a single entry per CDR3 protein. Of approximately 85,000 distinct CDR3 sequences in the sample, around 4.5% were seen once. The time point here: longitudinal time-point 3. CDR3 length: 15 amino acids. Trimming took 4 bases from V and 10 from J; bases not matched to a gene: 8. Germline loops: CDR1 SNHLY, CDR2 FYNNEI. At least ten counts were recorded for this clonotype. Its antigen is as yet unknown. Sample: PBMCs. This clonotype was sampled from a woman between 55 and 75 years old with multiple sclerosis. The V and J genes are TRBV2 and TRBJ1-6; 9 positions agree with TRBD1. CDR3 sequence reads: CASSAGQGQASPLHF. CDR3 DNA sequence: TGTGCCAGCAGTGCGGGACAGGGCCAGGCCTCACCCCTCCACTTT.